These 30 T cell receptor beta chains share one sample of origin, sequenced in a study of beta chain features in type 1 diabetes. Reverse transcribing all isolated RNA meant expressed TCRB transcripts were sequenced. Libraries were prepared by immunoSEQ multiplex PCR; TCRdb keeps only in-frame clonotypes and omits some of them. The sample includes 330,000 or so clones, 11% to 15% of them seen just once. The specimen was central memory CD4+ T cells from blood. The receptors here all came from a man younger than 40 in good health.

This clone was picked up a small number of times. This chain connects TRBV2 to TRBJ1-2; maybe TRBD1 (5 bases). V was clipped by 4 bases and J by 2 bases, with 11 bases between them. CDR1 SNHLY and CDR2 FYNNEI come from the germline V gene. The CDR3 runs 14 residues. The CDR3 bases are TGTGCCAGCAGTGCCGCAGGGATAAACTATGGCTACACCTTC. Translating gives CASSAAGINYGYTF. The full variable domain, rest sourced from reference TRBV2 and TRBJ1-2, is EPEVTQTPSHQVTQMGQEVILRCVPISNHLYFYWYRQILGQKVEFLVSFYNNEISEKSEIFDDQFSVERPDGSNFTLKIRSTKLEDSAMYFCASSAAGINYGYTFGSGTRLTVV.

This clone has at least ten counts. CDR3 DNA sequence: TGTGCCAGCTCACCAGGGACAGGGATAGCCAAAAACATTCAGTACTTC. Its translation is CASSPGTGIAKNIQYF. This chain uses TRBV18 with TRBJ2-4; 9 nucleotides match TRBD1. The V segment lost 2 bases and the J segment 0 bases; nucleotides outside the gene matches: 2. This CDR3 comprises 16 residues. Looked up from germline, CDR1 is KGHSH and CDR2 is LQKENI.

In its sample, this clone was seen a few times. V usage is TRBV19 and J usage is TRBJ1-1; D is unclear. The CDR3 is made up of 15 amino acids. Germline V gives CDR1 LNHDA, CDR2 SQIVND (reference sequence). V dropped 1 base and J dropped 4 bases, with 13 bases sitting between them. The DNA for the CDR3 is TGTGCCAGTAGTATAGGGGGAGATCGGTCCACTGAAGCTTTCTTT. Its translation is CASSIGGDRSTEAFF. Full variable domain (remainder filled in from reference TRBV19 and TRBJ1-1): DGGITQSPKYLFRKEGQNVTLSCEQNLNHDAMYWYRQDPGQGLRLIYYSQIVNDFQKGDIAEGYSVSREKKESFPLTVTSAQKNPTAFYLCASSIGGDRSTEAFFGQGTRLTVV.

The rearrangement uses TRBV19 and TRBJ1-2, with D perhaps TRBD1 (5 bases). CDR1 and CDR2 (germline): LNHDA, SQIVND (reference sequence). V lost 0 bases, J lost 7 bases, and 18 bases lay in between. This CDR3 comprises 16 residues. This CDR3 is CASSIDGTLGGGGYTF. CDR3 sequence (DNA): TGTGCCAGTAGTATAGATGGGACCCTTGGTGGTGGTGGCTACACCTTC. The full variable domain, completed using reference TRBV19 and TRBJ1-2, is DGGITQSPKYLFRKEGQNVTLSCEQNLNHDAMYWYRQDPGQGLRLIYYSQIVNDFQKGDIAEGYSVSREKKESFPLTVTSAQKNPTAFYLCASSIDGTLGGGGYTFGSGTRLTVV.

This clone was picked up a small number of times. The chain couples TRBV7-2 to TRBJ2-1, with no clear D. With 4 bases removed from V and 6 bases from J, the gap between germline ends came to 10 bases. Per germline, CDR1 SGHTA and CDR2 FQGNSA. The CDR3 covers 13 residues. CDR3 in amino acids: CASSSGPPNEQFF. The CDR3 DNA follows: TGTGCCAGCAGCTCTGGACCCCCCAATGAGCAGTTCTTC.

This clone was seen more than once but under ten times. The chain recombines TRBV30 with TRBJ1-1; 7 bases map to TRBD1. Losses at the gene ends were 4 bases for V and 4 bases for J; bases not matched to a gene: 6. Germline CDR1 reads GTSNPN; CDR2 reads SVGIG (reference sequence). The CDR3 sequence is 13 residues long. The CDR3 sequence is CAWTQGGGTEAFF. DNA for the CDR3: TGTGCCTGGACCCAGGGGGGGGGCACTGAAGCTTTCTTT.

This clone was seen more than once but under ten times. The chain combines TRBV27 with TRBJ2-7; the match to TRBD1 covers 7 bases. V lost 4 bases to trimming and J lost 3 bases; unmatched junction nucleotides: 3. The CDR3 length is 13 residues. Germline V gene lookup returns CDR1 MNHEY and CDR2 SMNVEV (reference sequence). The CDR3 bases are TGTGCCAGCAGTTCAAACAGGGGCTACGAGCAGTACGTC. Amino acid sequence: CASSSNRGYEQYV.

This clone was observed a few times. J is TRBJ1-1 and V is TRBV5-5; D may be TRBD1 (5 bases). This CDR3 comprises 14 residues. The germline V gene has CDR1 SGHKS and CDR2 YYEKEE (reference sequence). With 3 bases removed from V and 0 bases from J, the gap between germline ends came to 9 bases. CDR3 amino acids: CASSSQTVNTEAFF. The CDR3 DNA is TGTGCCAGCAGCTCCCAGACAGTGAACACTGAAGCTTTCTTT.

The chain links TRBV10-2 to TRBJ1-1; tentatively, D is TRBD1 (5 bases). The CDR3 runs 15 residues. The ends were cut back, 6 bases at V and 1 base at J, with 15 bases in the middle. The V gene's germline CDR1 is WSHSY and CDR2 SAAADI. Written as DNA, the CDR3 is TGCGCCAGCAGCTTACCGGGGGTCAGGAACACTGAAGCTTTCTTT. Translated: CASSLPGVRNTEAFF.

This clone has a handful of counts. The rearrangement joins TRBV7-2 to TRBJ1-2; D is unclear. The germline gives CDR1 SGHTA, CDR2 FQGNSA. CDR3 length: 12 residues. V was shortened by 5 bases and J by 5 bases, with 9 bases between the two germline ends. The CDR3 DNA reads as TGTGCCAGCAGCCAAGATGCATATGGCTACACCTTC. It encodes CASSQDAYGYTF.

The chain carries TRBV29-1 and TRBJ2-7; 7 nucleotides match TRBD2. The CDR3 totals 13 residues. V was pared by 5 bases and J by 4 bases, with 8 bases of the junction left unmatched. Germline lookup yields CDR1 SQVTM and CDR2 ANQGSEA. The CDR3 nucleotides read TGCAGCGTTCTTGGGGGAGGGAAGTACGAGCAGTACTTC. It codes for CSVLGGGKYEQYF.

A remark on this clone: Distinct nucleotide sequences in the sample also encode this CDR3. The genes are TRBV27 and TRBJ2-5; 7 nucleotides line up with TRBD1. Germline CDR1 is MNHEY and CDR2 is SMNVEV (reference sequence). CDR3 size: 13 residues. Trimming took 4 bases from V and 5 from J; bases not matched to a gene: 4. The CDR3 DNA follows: TGTGCCAGCAGTTCGGACAGGCGGGAGACCCAGTACTTC. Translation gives CASSSDRRETQYF.

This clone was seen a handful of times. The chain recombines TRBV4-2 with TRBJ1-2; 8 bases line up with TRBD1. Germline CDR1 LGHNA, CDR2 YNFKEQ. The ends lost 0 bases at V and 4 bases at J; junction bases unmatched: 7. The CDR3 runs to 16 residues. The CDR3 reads CASSQERGQVAYGYTF. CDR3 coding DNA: TGTGCCAGCAGCCAAGAGAGGGGACAGGTCGCCTATGGCTACACCTTC.

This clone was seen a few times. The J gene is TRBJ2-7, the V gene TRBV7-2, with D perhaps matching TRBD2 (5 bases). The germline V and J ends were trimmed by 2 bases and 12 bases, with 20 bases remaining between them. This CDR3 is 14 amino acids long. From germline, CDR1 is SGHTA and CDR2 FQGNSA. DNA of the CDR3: TGTGCCAGCAGCTTAAACTTTAGGCAGGAGGTGCTGTACTTC. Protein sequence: CASSLNFRQEVLYF.

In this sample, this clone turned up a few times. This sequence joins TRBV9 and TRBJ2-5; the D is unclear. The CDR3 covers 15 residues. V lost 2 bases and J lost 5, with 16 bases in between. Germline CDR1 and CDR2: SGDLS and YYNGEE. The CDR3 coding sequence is TGTGCCAGCAGCGTTCAGGACGGCGGTGCGGAGACCCAGTACTTC. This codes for CASSVQDGGAETQYF.

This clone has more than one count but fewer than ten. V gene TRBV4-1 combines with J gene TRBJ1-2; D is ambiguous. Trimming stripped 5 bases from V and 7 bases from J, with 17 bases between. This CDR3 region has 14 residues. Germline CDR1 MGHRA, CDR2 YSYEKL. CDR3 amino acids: CASSTGVRGLGYTF. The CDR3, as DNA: TGCGCCAGCAGCACCGGGGTCCGGGGTCTTGGCTACACCTTC.

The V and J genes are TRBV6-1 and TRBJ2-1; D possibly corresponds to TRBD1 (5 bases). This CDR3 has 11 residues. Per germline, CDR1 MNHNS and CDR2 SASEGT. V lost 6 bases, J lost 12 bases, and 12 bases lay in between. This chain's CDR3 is CASSPTRGQFF. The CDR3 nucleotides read TGTGCCAGCAGCCCTACAAGGGGGCAGTTCTTC.

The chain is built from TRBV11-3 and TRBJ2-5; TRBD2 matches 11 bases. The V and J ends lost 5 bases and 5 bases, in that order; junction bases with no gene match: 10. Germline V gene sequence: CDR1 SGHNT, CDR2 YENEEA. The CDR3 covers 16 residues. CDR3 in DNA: TGTGCCAGCAGCCAGCTTCGTTTAGCGGGAGGGGAGACCCAGTACTTC. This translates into CASSQLRLAGGETQYF.

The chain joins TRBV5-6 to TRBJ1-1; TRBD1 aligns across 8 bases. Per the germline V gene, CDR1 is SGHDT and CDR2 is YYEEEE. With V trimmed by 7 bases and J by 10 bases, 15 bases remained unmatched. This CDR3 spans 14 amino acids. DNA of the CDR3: TGTGCCAGCTCCACGGAGGCAGGGGGCAACGGAGCTTTCTTT. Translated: CASSTEAGGNGAFF.

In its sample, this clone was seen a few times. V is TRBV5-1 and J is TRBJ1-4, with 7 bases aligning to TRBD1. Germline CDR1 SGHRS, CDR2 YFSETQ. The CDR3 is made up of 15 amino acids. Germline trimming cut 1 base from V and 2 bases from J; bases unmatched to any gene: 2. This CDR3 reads CASSLTGATNEKLFF. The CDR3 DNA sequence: TGCGCCAGCAGCTTGACAGGGGCGACTAATGAAAAACTGTTTTTT.

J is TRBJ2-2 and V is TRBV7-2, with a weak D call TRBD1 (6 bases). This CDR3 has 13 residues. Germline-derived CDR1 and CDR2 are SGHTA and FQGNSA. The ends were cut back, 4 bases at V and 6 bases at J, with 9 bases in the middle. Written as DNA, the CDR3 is TGTGCCAGCAGCTCTAAGGGGGCCGGGGAGCTGTTTTTT. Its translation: CASSSKGAGELFF.

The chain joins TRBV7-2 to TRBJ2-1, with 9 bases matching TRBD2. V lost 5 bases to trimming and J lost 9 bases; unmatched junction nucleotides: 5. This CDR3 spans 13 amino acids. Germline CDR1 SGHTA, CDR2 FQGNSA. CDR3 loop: CASSPNSGGEQFF. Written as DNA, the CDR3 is TGTGCCAGCAGCCCCAATAGCGGGGGTGAGCAGTTCTTC.

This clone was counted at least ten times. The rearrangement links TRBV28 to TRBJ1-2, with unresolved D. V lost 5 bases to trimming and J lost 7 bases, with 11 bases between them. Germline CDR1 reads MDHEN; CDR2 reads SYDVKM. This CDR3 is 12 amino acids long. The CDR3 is CASSLRTSGYTF. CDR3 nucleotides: TGTGCCAGCAGTCTGCGGACTTCTGGCTACACCTTC.

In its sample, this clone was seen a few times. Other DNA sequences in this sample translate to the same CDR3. CDR3 loop: CASARYPKETQYF. The CDR3 DNA follows: TGTGCCAGCGCACGGTATCCCAAAGAGACCCAGTACTTC. The chain carries TRBV6-1 and TRBJ2-5; D is unresolved. Trimming removed 8 bases at V and 3 bases at J, with 13 bases between. The germline CDR1 and CDR2 sequences are MNHNS and SASEGT. This CDR3 is built from 13 residues.

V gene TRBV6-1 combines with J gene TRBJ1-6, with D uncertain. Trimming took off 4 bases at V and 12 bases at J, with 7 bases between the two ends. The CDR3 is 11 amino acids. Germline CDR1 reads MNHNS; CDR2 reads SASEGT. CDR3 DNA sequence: TGTGCCAGCAGTGTCGAGAAACCCCTCCACTTT. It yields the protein CASSVEKPLHF.

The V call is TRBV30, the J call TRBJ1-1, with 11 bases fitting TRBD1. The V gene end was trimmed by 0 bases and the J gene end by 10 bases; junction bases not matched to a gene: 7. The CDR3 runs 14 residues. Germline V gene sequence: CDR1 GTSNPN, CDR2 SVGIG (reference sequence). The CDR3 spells CAWSVRGDRGRAFF. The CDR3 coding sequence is TGTGCCTGGAGTGTACGCGGGGACAGGGGGAGAGCTTTCTTT.

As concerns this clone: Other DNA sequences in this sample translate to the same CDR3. The CDR3: CASSNTDTQYF. The CDR3 DNA sequence: TGTGCCAGCAGCAATACAGATACGCAGTATTTT. This rearrangement joins TRBV7-2 to TRBJ2-3; D is ambiguous. Between the trimmed V and J ends, which lost 5 bases and 3 bases, there was a span of 3 bases. Per germline, CDR1 SGHTA and CDR2 FQGNSA. The CDR3 sequence is 11 residues long.

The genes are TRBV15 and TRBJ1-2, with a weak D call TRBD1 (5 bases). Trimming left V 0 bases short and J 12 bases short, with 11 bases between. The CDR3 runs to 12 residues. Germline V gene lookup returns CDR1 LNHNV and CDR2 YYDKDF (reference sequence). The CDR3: CATSRDQGLNTF. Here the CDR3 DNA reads TGTGCCACCAGCAGAGACCAGGGTCTAAACACCTTC.

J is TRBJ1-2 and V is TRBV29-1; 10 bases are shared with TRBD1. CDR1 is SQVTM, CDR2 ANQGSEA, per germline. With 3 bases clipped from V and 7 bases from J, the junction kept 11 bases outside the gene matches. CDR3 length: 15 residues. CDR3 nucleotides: TGCAGCGTTGAGAATGGACAGGGGGGTGTAAGTGGCTACACCTTC. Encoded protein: CSVENGQGGVSGYTF.

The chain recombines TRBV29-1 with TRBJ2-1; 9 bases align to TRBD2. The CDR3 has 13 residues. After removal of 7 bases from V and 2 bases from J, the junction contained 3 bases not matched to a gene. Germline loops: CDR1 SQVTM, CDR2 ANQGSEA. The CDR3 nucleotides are TGCAGCGGCGGGGGGGACACCTACAATGAGCAGTTCTTC. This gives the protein CSGGGDTYNEQFF.